Ten or more counts support the clone carrying this T cell receptor beta chain. What it binds is unknown. This sample was included in a study of blood T cells in healthy people across ages. Study outcomes and limitations: Researchers said unsorted PBMCs prevented a conclusive naive versus antigen-experienced comparison.

The V end lost 5 bases, the J end lost 5 bases, and 12 bases lay between the germline ends. CDR3 length: 14 residues. Germline assignment: CDR1 SGHTA and CDR2 FQGNSA. Then a second PCR, running roughly 6 to 11 cycles, was carried out with a sample-barcoded 5' primer and a J-beta primer mix. TCRdb processed the 5' RACE reads anew with MiXCR; each CDR3 protein has one entry. The sample shows approximately 490,000 distinct CDR3 sequences, less than 25% of them seen only once. These data also featured in a second study, about T cells of mothers and their children. That work states: Several million TCR beta reads per child versus over 9.5 million per mother.

The chain uses TRBV7-2 and TRBJ2-2; D not certain. Sequenced: blood. This sequence originates from a boy between 10 and 17 years old in good health. CDR3 in DNA: TGTGCCAGCAGCCCCCGCCAGGATACCGGGGAGCTGTTTTTT. Protein product: CASSPRQDTGELFF.